This TCR beta chain was captured in a study of Ad26.COV2.S vaccination and SARS-CoV-2 variants. As for the study in general: Dosing was one shot or two shots 56 days apart.

The CDR3 covers 12 residues. The germline V gene encodes CDR1 SGDLS and CDR2 YYNGEE. Between the trimmed V and J ends, which lost 0 bases and 4 bases, there was a span of 2 bases. This table comes from immunoSEQ multiplex PCR, and its TCRdb copy is limited to in-frame clones, with some not included. The sample shows about 370,000 clones, approximately 90% of them seen only once. Regarding treatment: about 20 received Ad26.COV2.S at low or high dose, single or two shots; about five received placebo; per-sample allocation not given. Sampling occurred on day 63 after the first vaccine or placebo injection.

This TCR came from a person aged 18-65 years who received the Ad26.COV2.S COVID-19 vaccine or a placebo. Material: peripheral blood, obtained in a trial of Ad26.COV2.S vaccine versus placebo. This chain uses TRBV9 with TRBJ1-3; D is undetermined. The CDR3 sequence: CASSVGGNTIYF. CDR3 nucleotides: TGTGCCAGCAGCGTAGGAGGAAACACCATATATTTT.